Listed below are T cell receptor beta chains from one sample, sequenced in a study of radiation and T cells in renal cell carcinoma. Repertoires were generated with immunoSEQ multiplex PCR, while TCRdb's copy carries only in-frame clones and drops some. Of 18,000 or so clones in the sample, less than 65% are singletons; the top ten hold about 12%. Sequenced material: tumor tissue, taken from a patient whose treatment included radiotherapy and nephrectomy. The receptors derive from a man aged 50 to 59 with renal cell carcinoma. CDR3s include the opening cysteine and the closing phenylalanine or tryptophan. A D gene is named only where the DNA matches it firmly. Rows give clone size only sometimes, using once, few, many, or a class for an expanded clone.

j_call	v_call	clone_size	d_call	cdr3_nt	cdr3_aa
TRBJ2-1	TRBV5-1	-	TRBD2	TGCGCCAGCAGTTCTAGCGGGAGCGGGGATGAGCAGTTCTTC	CASSSSGSGDEQFF
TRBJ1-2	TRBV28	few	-	TGTGCCAGCAGTCCAGGACAGCACTCCCTTGGCTACACCTTC	CASSPGQHSLGYTF
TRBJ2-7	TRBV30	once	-	TGTGCCTGGGGCGACAGTTACGAGCAGTACTTC	CAWGDSYEQYF
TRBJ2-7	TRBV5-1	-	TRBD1	TGCGCCAGCAGCTCAAGGACAGGGTTTGTCTACGAGCAGTACTTC	CASSSRTGFVYEQYF
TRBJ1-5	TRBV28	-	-	TGTGCCAGCAGTGTGCAATATAGCAATCAGCCCCAGCATTTT	CASSVQYSNQPQHF
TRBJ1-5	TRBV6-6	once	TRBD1	TGTGCCAGCAGTTCCCCCGACAGGGGGCCCAATCAGCCCCAGCATTTT	CASSSPDRGPNQPQHF
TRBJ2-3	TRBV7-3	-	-	TGTGCCAGCAGCTTGGCTACAACAGATACGCAGTATTTT	CASSLATTDTQYF
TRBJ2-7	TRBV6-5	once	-	TGTGCCAGCAGCCCCGGTAGGTACGAGCAGTACTTC	CASSPGRYEQYF
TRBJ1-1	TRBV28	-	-	TGTGCCATATGGGCAATCGTGAACACTGAAGCTTTCTTT	CAIWAIVNTEAFF
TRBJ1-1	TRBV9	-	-	TGTGCCAGCAGCGTAGCTTCTTGGGTCGGGATGAACACTGAAGCTTTCTTT	CASSVASWVGMNTEAFF
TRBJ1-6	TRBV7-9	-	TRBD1	TGTGCCAGCAGTCCAGGGGACAGGGGATTAAAGCGCTATAATTCACCCCTCCACTTT	CASSPGDRGLKRYNSPLHF
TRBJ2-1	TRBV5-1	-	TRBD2	TGCGCCAGCACAGCGGGGGGGATCTCCTACAATGAGCAGTTCTTC	CASTAGGISYNEQFF
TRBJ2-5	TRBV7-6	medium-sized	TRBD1	TGTGCCAGCAGCAGGGGGCGACAAGAGACCCAGTACTTC	CASSRGRQETQYF